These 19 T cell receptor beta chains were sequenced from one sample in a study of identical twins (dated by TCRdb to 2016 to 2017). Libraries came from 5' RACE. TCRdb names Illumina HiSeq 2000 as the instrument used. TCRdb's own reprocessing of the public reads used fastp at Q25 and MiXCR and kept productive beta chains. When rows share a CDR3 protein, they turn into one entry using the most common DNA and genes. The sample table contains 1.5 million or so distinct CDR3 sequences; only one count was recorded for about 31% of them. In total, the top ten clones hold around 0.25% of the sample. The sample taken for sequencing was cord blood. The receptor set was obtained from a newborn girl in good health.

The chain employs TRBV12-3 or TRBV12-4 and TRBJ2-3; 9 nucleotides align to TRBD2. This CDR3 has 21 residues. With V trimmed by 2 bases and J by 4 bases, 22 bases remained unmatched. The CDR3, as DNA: TGTGCCAGCAGTTTATACAGGGTCAGGCTAGCGGGGCGCTCAACCGCAGATACGCAGTATTTT. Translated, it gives CASSLYRVRLAGRSTADTQYF.

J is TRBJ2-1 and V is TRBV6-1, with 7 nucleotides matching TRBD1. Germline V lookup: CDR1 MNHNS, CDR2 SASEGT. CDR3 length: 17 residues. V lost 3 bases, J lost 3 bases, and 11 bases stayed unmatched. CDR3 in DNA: TGTGCCAGCAGTGATGAGGACAGGTGGGCCGGCTACAATGAGCAGTTCTTC. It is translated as CASSDEDRWAGYNEQFF.

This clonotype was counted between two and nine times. CDR3 nucleotide sequence: TGTGCCAGCAGGTTAGACACCTTCTACAATGAGCAGTTCTTC. The encoded protein is CASRLDTFYNEQFF. V is TRBV27 and J is TRBJ2-1; D uncertain. This CDR3 contains 14 residues. Per germline, CDR1 MNHEY and CDR2 SMNVEV (reference sequence). Between the trimmed V and J ends, which lost 6 bases and 3 bases, there was a span of 12 bases.

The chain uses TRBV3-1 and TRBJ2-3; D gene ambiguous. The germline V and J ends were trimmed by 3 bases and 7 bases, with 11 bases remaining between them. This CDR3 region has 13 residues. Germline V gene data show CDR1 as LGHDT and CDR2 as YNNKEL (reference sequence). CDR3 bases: TGTGCCAGCAGCCACCTCGAACGGAATACGCAGTATTTT. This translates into CASSHLERNTQYF.

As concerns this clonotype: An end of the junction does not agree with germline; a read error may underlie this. This CDR3 is CASSPDRGGGLTDAQYF. The CDR3 DNA is TGTGCCAGCAGCCCAGACCGCGGCGGAGGCCTCACAGATGCGCAGTATTTT. The V and J genes are TRBV11-2 and TRBJ2-3, with D perhaps matching TRBD2 (5 bases). CDR1 is SGHAT and CDR2 is FQNNGV in the germline V gene. The CDR3 length is 17 residues. Variable domain in full (rest from reference TRBV11-2 and TRBJ2-3): EAGVAQSPRYKIIEKRQSVAFWCNPISGHATLYWYQQILGQGPKLLIQFQNNGVVDDSQLPKDRFSAERLKGVDSTLKIQPAKLEDSAVYLCASSPDRGGGLTDAQYFGPGTRLTVL.

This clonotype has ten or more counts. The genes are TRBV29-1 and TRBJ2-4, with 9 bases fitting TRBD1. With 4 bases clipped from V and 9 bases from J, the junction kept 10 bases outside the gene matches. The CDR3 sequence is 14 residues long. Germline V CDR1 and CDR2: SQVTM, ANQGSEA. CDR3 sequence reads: CSVVGTGTQGIQYF. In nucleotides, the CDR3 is TGCAGCGTTGTAGGGACAGGGACCCAAGGCATTCAGTACTTC.

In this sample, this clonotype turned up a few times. Here the CDR3 DNA reads TGCGCCAGCAGCCCCCTGACAGGAAACATTCAGTACTTC. It translates to CASSPLTGNIQYF. The chain carries TRBV4-1 and TRBJ2-4, with TRBD1 as a possible D gene (6 bases). The germline V gene has CDR1 MGHRA and CDR2 YSYEKL. The CDR3 runs to 13 residues. V was pared by 4 bases and J by 6 bases, with 10 bases between.

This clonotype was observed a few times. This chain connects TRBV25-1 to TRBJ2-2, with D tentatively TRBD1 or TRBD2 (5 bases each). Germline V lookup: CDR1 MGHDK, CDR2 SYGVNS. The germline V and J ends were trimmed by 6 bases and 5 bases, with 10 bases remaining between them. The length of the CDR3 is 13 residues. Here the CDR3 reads CASRTEGTGELFF. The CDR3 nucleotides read TGTGCCAGCAGGACAGAGGGTACCGGGGAGCTGTTTTTT. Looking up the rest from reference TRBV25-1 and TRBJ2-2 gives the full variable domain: EADIYQTPRYLVIGTGKKITLECSQTMGHDKMYWYQQDPGMELHLIHYSYGVNSTEKGDLSSESTVSRIRTEHFPLTLESARPSHTSQYLCASRTEGTGELFFGEGSRLTVL.

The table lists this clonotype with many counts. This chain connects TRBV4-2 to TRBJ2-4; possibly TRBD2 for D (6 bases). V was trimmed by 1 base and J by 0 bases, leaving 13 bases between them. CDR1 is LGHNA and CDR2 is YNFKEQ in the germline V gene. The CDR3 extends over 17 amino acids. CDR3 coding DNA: TGTGCCAGCAGCCAAGCCTTAGCGGAAATAGCCAAAAACATTCAGTACTTC. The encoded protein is CASSQALAEIAKNIQYF.

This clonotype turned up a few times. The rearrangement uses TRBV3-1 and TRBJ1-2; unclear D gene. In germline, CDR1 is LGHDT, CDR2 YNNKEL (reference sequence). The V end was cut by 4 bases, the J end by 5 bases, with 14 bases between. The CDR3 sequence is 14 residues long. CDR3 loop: CASSRARSLYGYTF. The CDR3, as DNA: TGTGCCAGCAGCCGCGCTCGCAGCCTTTATGGCTACACCTTC.

DNA for the CDR3: TGTGCCAGCAGTTATCAGAGCTCTGGAAACACCATATATTTT. Translating gives CASSYQSSGNTIYF. The chain combines TRBV6-5 with TRBJ1-3; D not certain. V was shortened by 3 bases and J by 0 bases, with 6 bases between the two germline ends. Germline V gives CDR1 MNHEY, CDR2 SVGAGI. The CDR3 is 14 residues long.

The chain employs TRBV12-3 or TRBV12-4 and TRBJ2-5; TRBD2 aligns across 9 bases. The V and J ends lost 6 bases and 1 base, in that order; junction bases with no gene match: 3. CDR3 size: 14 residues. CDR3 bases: TGTGCCAGCAGGACTAGCGGCCCCCAAGAGACCCAGTACTTC. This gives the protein CASRTSGPQETQYF.

The CDR3 protein is CSARSLLAGPDEQYF. For the CDR3, the DNA is TGCAGTGCTAGATCCCTCCTAGCGGGACCCGATGAGCAGTACTTC. The J gene is TRBJ2-5, the V gene TRBV20-1; 9 bases agree with TRBD2. V dropped 2 bases and J dropped 11; count of bases not matched to a gene: 15. Germline-derived CDR1 and CDR2 are DFQATT and SNEGSKA (reference sequence). The CDR3 extends over 15 amino acids.

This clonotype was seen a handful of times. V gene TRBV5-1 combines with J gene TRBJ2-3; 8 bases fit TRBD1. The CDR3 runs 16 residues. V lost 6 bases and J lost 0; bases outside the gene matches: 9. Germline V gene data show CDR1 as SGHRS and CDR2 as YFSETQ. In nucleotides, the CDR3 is TGCGCCAGCACCCCCCCAGGGGGCATGAGCACAGATACGCAGTATTTT. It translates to CASTPPGGMSTDTQYF.

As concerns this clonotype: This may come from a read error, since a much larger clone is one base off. The CDR3: CSATTYEQCF. CDR3 coding DNA: TGCAGTGCTACCACCTACGAGCAGTGCTTC. The chain combines TRBV20-1 with TRBJ2-7; D call uncertain. This CDR3 region has 10 residues. Germline CDR1 is DFQATT and CDR2 is SNEGSKA (reference sequence).

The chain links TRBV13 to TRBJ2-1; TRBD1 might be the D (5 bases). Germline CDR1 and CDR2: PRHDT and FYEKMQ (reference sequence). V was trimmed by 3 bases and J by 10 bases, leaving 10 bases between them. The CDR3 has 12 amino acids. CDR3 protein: CASSLWGGEQFF. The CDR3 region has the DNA TGTGCCAGCAGCTTGTGGGGCGGCGAGCAGTTCTTC.

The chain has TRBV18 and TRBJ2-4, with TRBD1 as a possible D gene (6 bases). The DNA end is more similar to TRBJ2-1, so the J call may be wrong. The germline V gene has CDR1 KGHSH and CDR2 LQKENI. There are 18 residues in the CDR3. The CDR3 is CASSPSRTVTGAKNIQFF. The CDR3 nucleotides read TGTGCCAGCTCACCATCTAGGACAGTGACCGGAGCCAAAAACATTCAGTTCTTC.

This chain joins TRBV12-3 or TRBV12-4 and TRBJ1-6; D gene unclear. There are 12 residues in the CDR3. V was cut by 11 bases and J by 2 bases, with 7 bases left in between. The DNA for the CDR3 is TGTGCCGGCCGGGCCTATAATTCACCCCTCCACTTT. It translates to CAGRAYNSPLHF.

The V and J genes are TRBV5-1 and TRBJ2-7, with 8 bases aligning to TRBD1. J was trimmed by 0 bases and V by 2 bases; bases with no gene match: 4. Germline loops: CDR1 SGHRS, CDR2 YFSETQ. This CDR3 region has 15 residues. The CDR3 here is CASSFNRGNSYEQYF. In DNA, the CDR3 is TGCGCCAGCAGCTTCAACAGGGGGAACTCCTACGAGCAGTACTTC.